This TCR beta chain was identified during a study of cytomegalovirus exposure and HLA in healthy donors. Study-level points and caveats: CMV antigen specificity of a few CMV-associated chains was confirmed in vitro. Accurate HLA-A and HLA-B prediction from TCR beta sequences was reported for most subjects.

About this clone itself: Antigen unknown.

Primers for the PCR totalled 60 Vbeta and 13 Jbeta. Clones were sequenced by immunoSEQ multiplex PCR, and TCRdb holds only the in-frame ones, with some missing. This sample yields roughly 100,000 clones, of which about 69% are seen a single time; approximately 4.3% belongs to the top ten. The receptor's source is a human donor in good health. Material for sequencing was PBMCs.

CDR3 loop: CASSPLPEQGKGEQFF. The CDR3 nucleotides read TGTGCCAGCTCACCACTCCCTGAACAGGGCAAGGGTGAGCAGTTCTTC. The chain couples TRBV18 to TRBJ2-1; tentative D call: TRBD1 (6 bases). The CDR3 spans 16 residues. Germline V gene data show CDR1 as KGHSH and CDR2 as LQKENI. With 1 base removed from V and 9 bases from J, the gap between germline ends came to 19 bases. The full variable domain, its missing parts supplied by reference TRBV18 and TRBJ2-1, is NAGVMQNPRHLVRRRGQEARLRCSPMKGHSHVYWYRQLPEEGLKFMVYLQKENIIDESGMPKERFSAEFPKEGPSILRIQQVVRGDSAAYFCASSPLPEQGKGEQFFGPGTRLTVL.